Presented here are 4 T cell receptor beta chains from one specimen sequenced in a study of T cell responses to AZD1222 COVID-19 vaccine. Profiled with immunoSEQ multiplex PCR; TCRdb holds only in-frame clones, not every one. The table shows around 71,000 clones, with 70% to 85% occurring only once. Sequenced material: peripheral blood, taken on day 0 of AZD1222 vaccination. Receptors were obtained from an adult in good health.

The V call is TRBV5-4, the J call TRBJ2-3; D is unresolved. The CDR3 runs to 14 residues. Germline-derived CDR1 and CDR2 are SGHNT and YYREEE (reference sequence). With 5 bases removed from V and 0 bases from J, the gap between germline ends came to 10 bases. CDR3 bases: TGTGCCAGCAGGGATCCAACTAGCACAGATACGCAGTATTTT. As protein: CASRDPTSTDTQYF.

This clone is classed as medium-sized. The genes are TRBV6-2 or TRBV6-3 and TRBJ2-3, with D possibly TRBD2 on 5 matching bases. With 6 bases removed from V and 0 bases from J, the gap between germline ends came to 13 bases. There are 15 residues in the CDR3. From germline, CDR1 is MNHEY and CDR2 SVGEGT. The DNA of the CDR3 is TGTGCCAGCAGCTCAGGACTTTCTAGCACAGATACGCAGTATTTT. The encoded protein is CASSSGLSSTDTQYF.

V is TRBV5-6 and J is TRBJ1-2; perhaps TRBD1 as D (5 bases). Germline CDR1 is SGHDT and CDR2 is YYEEEE. The CDR3 loop spans 15 amino acids. Trimming cost V 2 bases and J 0 bases, with 11 bases left between them. CDR3 in DNA: TGTGCCAGCAGCTTCGAGGGACGGCCTAACTATGGCTACACCTTC. Its protein is CASSFEGRPNYGYTF. The whole variable domain, filled in from reference TRBV5-6 and TRBJ1-2, reads DAGVTQSPTHLIKTRGQQVTLRCSPKSGHDTVSWYQQALGQGPQFIFQYYEEEERQRGNFPDRFSGHQFPNYSSELNVNALLLGDSALYLCASSFEGRPNYGYTFGSGTRLTVV.

The chain combines TRBV27 with TRBJ2-5; TRBD1 matches at 8 bases. CDR1 is MNHEY, CDR2 SMNVEV, per germline (reference sequence). The junction had 9 bases not matched to a gene; V was cut back by 2 bases and J by 7 bases. The CDR3 consists of 15 residues. This chain's CDR3 is CASSLRAGGLGTQYF. DNA of the CDR3: TGTGCCAGCAGTTTAAGGGCAGGGGGCTTGGGGACCCAGTACTTC.